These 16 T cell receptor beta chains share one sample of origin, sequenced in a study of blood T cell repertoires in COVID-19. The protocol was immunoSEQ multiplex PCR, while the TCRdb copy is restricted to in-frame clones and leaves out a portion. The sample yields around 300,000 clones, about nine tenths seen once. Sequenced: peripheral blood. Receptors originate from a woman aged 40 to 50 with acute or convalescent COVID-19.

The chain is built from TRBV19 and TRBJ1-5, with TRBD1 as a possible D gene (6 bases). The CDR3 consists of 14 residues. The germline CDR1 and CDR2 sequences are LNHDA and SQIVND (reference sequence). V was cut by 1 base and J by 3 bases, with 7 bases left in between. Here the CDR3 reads CASSIGTVNQPQHF. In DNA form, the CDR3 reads TGTGCCAGTAGTATAGGGACAGTCAATCAGCCCCAGCATTTT.

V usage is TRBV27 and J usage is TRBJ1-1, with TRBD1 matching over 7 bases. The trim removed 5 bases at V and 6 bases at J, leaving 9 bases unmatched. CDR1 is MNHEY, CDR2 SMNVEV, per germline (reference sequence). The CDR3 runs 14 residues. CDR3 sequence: CASSLQGGQSEAFF. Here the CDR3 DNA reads TGTGCCAGCAGTCTCCAGGGGGGTCAGTCTGAAGCTTTCTTT.

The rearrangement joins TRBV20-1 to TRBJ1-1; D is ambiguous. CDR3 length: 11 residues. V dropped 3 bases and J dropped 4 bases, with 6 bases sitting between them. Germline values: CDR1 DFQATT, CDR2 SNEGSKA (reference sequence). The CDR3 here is CSASIGTEAFF. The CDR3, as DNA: TGCAGTGCTAGCATCGGCACTGAAGCTTTCTTT.

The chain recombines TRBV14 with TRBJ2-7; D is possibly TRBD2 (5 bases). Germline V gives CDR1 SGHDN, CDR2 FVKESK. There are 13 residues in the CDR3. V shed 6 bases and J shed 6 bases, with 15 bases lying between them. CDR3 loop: CASSQNAGGEQYV. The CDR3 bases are TGTGCCAGCAGTCAAAACGCGGGCGGCGAGCAGTACGTC.

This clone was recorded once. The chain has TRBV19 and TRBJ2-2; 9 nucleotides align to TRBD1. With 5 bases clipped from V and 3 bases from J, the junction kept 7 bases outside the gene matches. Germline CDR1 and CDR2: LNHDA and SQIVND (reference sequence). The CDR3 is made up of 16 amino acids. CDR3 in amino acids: CASSPTGGSHTGELFF. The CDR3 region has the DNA TGTGCCAGTAGTCCCACAGGGGGCTCTCACACCGGGGAGCTGTTTTTT.

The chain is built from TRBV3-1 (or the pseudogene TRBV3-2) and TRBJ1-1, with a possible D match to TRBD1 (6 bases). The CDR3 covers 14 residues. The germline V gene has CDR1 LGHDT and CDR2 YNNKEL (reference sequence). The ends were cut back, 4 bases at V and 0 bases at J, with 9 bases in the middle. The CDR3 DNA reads TGTGCCAGCAGCCGGGACACCATGAACACTGAAGCTTTCTTT. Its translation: CASSRDTMNTEAFF.

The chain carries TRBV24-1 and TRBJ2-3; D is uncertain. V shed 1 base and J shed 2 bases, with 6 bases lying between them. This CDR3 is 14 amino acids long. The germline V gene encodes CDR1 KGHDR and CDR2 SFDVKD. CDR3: CATSDFWATDTQYF. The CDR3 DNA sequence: TGTGCCACCAGTGATTTCTGGGCCACAGATACGCAGTATTTT.

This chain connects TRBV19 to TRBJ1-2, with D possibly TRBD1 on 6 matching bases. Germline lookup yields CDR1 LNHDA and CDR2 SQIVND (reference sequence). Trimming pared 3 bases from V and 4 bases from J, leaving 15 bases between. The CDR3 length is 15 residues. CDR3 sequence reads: CASSIQGRSGYGYTF. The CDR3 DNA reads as TGTGCCAGTAGTATCCAGGGGCGGTCCGGCTATGGCTACACCTTC.

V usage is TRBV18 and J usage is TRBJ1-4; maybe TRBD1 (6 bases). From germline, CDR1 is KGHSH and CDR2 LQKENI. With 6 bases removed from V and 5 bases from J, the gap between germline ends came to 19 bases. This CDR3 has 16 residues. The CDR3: CASSPGGPGPNEKLFF. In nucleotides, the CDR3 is TGTGCCAGCTCTCCGGGGGGGCCAGGGCCAAATGAAAAACTGTTTTTT.

The CDR3 loop reads CASSLSSEAFF. Here the CDR3 DNA reads TGTGCCAGCAGCTTGAGCTCTGAAGCTTTCTTT. This rearrangement joins TRBV5-6 to TRBJ1-1, with no clear D. The germline V gene has CDR1 SGHDT and CDR2 YYEEEE. The CDR3 runs to 11 residues. V dropped 1 base and J dropped 6 bases, with 4 bases sitting between them.

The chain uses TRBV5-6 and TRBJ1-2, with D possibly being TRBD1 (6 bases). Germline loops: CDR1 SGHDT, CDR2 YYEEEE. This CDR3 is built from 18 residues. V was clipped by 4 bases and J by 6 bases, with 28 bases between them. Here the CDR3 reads CASSHGGPGEEWLNGYTF. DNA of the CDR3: TGTGCCAGCAGCCACGGGGGGCCCGGGGAGGAATGGCTAAATGGCTACACCTTC.

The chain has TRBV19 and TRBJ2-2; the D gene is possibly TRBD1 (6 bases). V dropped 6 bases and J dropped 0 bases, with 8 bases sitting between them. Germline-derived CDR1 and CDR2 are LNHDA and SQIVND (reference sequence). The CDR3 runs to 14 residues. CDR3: CASSGQTNTGELFF. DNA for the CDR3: TGTGCCAGTAGCGGACAGACGAACACCGGGGAGCTGTTTTTT.

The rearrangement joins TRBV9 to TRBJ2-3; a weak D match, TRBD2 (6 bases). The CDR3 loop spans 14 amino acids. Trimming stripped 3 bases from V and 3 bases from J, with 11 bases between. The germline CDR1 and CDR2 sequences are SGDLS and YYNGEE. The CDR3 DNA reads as TGTGCCAGCAGCGCCCTAGCGAGAACAGATACGCAGTATTTT. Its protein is CASSALARTDTQYF.

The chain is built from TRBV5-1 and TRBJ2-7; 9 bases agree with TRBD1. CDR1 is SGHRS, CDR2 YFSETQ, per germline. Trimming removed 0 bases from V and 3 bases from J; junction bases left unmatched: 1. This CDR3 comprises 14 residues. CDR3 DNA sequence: TGCGCCAGCAGCTTGGGGGGACAGGGCTACGAGCAGTACGTC. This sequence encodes CASSLGGQGYEQYV.

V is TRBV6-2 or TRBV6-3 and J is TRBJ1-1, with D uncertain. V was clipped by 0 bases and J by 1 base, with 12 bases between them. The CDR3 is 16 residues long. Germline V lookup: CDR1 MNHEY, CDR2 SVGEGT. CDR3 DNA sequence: TGTGCCAGCAGTTACTCTAACCTTAGCCCGAACACTGAAGCTTTCTTT. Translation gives CASSYSNLSPNTEAFF.

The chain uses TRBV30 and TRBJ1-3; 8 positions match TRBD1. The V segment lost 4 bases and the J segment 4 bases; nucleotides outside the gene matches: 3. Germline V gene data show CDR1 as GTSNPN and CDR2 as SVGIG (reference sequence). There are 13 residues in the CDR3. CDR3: CAWKTGVGNTIYF. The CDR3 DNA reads TGTGCCTGGAAGACAGGGGTGGGAAACACCATATATTTT.